This T cell receptor beta chain originates from a study of blood T cell repertoires in COVID-19. Study context: There were acute and convalescent COVID-19 samples, and they came from the United States, Italy and Spain. T cells, B-cell-depleted T cells, or PBMCs supplied cDNA or gDNA.

The sample holds one count of this clone. This CDR3 comprises 16 residues. The germline V gene has CDR1 MNHEY and CDR2 SMNVEV (reference sequence). V dropped 6 bases and J dropped 4; count of bases not matched to a gene: 10. Repertoires were generated with immunoSEQ multiplex PCR, while TCRdb's copy carries only in-frame clones and drops some. The data show some 130,000 clones, approximately 84% seen once. This receptor was taken from a man aged 60 to 69 with acute or convalescent COVID-19. The J gene is TRBJ2-2, the V gene TRBV27, with 8 bases matching TRBD2. The sample was peripheral blood. The CDR3 region is CASRHALAAFTGELFF. The CDR3 nucleotides are TGTGCCAGCAGACATGCACTAGCGGCCTTCACCGGGGAGCTGTTTTTT.